These T cell receptor beta chains were read from a single sample in a study of OX40 agonist ivuxolimab in advanced cancers. Sequencing was performed with immunoSEQ multiplex PCR; in TCRdb, only in-frame clones are kept and a portion is missing. The repertoire holds 62,000 or so clones, with roughly nine tenths as singletons. The starting material was CD4+ or CD8+ T cells sorted from blood, obtained in a trial of the OX40 agonist ivuxolimab. These receptors were taken from an adult with an advanced solid tumor such as melanoma, head and neck, liver or kidney cancer. The CDR3 runs from the conserved cysteine through the conserved F or W. A D gene is named only where the DNA matches it firmly. Expanded clones get a size class; other rows say once, few or many, or leave the size out.

V	size	J	D	length	CDR3	DNA
TRBV20-1	.	TRBJ1-2	.	11	CRAGVEYGYTF	TGCAGGGCTGGGGTGGAATATGGCTACACCTTC
TRBV6-5	.	TRBJ1-2	TRBD1	14	CASSYSRGGHGYTF	TGTGCCAGCAGTTACTCGAGAGGGGGCCATGGCTACACCTTC
TRBV15	.	TRBJ1-2	.	14	CATSRDGGNYGYTF	TGTGCCACCAGCAGAGATGGCGGGAACTATGGCTACACCTTC
TRBV7-6	.	TRBJ1-1	TRBD1	17	CASSLVGQGAFNTEAFF	TGTGCCAGCAGCTTAGTGGGACAGGGGGCGTTCAACACTGAAGCTTTCTTT
TRBV5-1	once	TRBJ2-6	.	15	CASCPSRSGANVLTF	TGCGCCAGCTGCCCGAGCAGGTCTGGGGCCAACGTCCTGACTTTC
TRBV6-1	.	TRBJ2-5	TRBD1	15	CASTNTGALEETQYF	TGTGCCAGCACCAATACAGGGGCTTTGGAAGAGACCCAGTACTTC
TRBV5-1	.	TRBJ2-5	TRBD2	14	CASSLLAGEETQYF	TGCGCCAGCAGCCTTCTAGCGGGAGAAGAGACCCAGTACTTC
TRBV28	.	TRBJ1-2	.	12	CASSLPLGGYTF	TGTGCCAGCAGTCTCCCCCTCGGGGGCTACACCTTC
TRBV4-2	once	TRBJ2-7	.	15	CASSQEISGSYEQYF	TGTGCCAGCAGCCAAGAGATTAGCGGTTCCTACGAGCAGTACTTC
TRBV18	.	TRBJ2-7	TRBD2	15	CASSPGLAGNYEQYF	TGTGCCAGCTCACCAGGACTAGCGGGGAACTACGAGCAGTACTTC
TRBV28	.	TRBJ2-3	TRBD2	15	CASSGGSLITDTQYF	TGTGCCAGCAGTGGCGGGAGTCTTATCACAGATACGCAGTATTTT
TRBV7-2	.	TRBJ2-4	TRBD1	13	CASSQTGSGIQYF	TGTGCCAGCAGCCAGACAGGGTCAGGCATTCAGTACTTC
TRBV5-8	few	TRBJ2-3	.	16	CASSLVSSASTDTQYF	TGTGCCAGCAGCTTGGTTTCTAGCGCAAGCACAGATACGCAGTATTTT
TRBV5-1	few	TRBJ2-1	TRBD2	19	CASSLGGLADFRSYNEQFF	TGCGCCAGCAGCTTAGGGGGACTAGCGGATTTTAGGTCCTACAATGAGCAGTTCTTC
TRBV6-5	once	TRBJ2-3	.	12	CASSSLADTQYF	TGTGCCAGCAGTTCCCTGGCAGATACGCAGTATTTT
TRBV30	.	TRBJ2-5	TRBD1	15	CAWATYRGPQETQYF	TGTGCCTGGGCCACATACAGGGGGCCCCAAGAGACCCAGTACTTC
TRBV14	.	TRBJ2-3	.	14	CASSRPRMADTQYF	TGTGCCAGCAGCCGCCCTAGGATGGCAGATACGCAGTATTTT
TRBV4-1	.	TRBJ2-1	TRBD2	18	CASSQVRTSGSIYNEQFF	TGCGCCAGCAGCCAAGTTAGGACTAGCGGGAGTATCTACAATGAGCAGTTCTTC
TRBV27	.	TRBJ1-4	.	13	CANPPGACEKLFF	TGTGCCAACCCCCCGGGGGCTTGTGAAAAACTGTTTTTT
TRBV7-9	.	TRBJ1-5	.	14	CASALGALNQPQHF	TGTGCCAGCGCATTAGGGGCCCTTAATCAGCCCCAGCATTTT
TRBV28	.	TRBJ2-7	.	11	CASSFRAEQYF	TGTGCCAGCAGTTTTCGGGCGGAGCAGTACTTC
TRBV2	.	TRBJ1-5	.	14	CASSVRSSNQPQHF	TGTGCCAGCAGTGTGCGGAGTAGCAATCAGCCCCAGCATTTT
TRBV2	.	TRBJ2-1	.	12	CASRPQGNEQFF	TGTGCCAGCAGGCCCCAGGGCAATGAGCAGTTCTTC
TRBV14	once	TRBJ1-1	.	14	CASSQVPRGVEAFF	TGTGCCAGCAGCCAAGTACCCAGAGGGGTTGAAGCTTTCTTT
TRBV19	once	TRBJ2-6	.	15	CASTLGASGANVLTF	TGTGCCAGTACCCTGGGAGCCTCTGGGGCCAACGTCCTGACTTTC
TRBV5-1	.	TRBJ2-7	TRBD1	14	CASSPTGGGYEQYF	TGCGCCAGCAGCCCCACAGGGGGCGGGTACGAGCAGTACTTC